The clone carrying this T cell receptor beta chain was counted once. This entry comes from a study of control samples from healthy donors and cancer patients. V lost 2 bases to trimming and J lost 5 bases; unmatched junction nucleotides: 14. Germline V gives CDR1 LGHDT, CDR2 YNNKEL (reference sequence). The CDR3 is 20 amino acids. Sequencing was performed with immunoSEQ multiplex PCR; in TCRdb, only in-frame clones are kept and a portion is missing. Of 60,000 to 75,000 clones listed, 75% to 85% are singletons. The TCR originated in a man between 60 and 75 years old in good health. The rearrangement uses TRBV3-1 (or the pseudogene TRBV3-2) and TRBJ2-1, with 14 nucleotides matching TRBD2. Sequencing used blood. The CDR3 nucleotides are TGTGCCAGCAGCCAAATCCGCTTTCTGACTAGCGGGAGGGCCGACAATGAGCAGTTCTTC. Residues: CASSQIRFLTSGRADNEQFF.